This passage covers 22 T cell receptor beta chains from one sample sequenced in a study of siplizumab effects on memory and regulatory T cells. Sequenced by immunoSEQ multiplex PCR; TCRdb stores in-frame clones only, minus some. Of about 3,400 clones listed, roughly 60% are singletons. These receptors lack a known antigen. Cells that made up the mixed lymphocyte reaction were cocultured at 37°C for about six days. Material: CFSE-low (dividing) CD8+ T cells sorted from an allogeneic mixed lymphocyte reaction. These receptors were collected from a human donor in good health; the cells came from an allogeneic mixed lymphocyte reaction. Some clones in this sample may be carry-over from other donors' samples.

The chain has TRBV25-1 and TRBJ2-7; 13 nucleotides line up with TRBD2. With 3 bases clipped from V and 2 bases from J, the junction kept 7 bases outside the gene matches. This CDR3 spans 17 amino acids. The germline V gene has CDR1 MGHDK and CDR2 SYGVNS. CDR3 region: CASSDWTSGSRPYEQYF. DNA of the CDR3: TGTGCCAGCAGTGACTGGACTAGCGGGAGCAGACCCTACGAGCAGTACTTC.

This clone was counted only a few times. The chain couples TRBV15 to TRBJ2-5, with D maybe TRBD1 (5 bases). CDR3 length equals 15 residues. Germline-derived CDR1 and CDR2 are LNHNV and YYDKDF (reference sequence). V was cut by 5 bases and J by 5 bases, with 18 bases left in between. DNA for the CDR3: TGTGCCACCAGCCTCGAGCAGGGTGTATGGGAGACCCAGTACTTC. Its protein product is CATSLEQGVWETQYF.

This chain uses TRBV4-1 with TRBJ2-7, with a weak D call TRBD1 (5 bases). CDR3 size: 14 residues. V shed 1 base and J shed 2 bases, with 9 bases lying between them. Germline-derived CDR1 and CDR2 are MGHRA and YSYEKL. CDR3 bases: TGCGCCAGCAGCCAAGGGTCAGGGCCCTACGAGCAGTACTTC. It specifies CASSQGSGPYEQYF.

CDR3 DNA sequence: TGTGCCAGTAGTATAGATTTAGCGGGGCTCCAAGAGACCCAGTACTTC. This gives the protein CASSIDLAGLQETQYF. The V gene is TRBV19, the J gene TRBJ2-5, with TRBD2 matching over 8 bases. Germline CDR1 and CDR2: LNHDA and SQIVND (reference sequence). This CDR3 spans 16 amino acids. J was trimmed by 1 base and V by 0 bases; bases with no gene match: 4. Filled out from reference TRBV19 and TRBJ2-5, the complete variable domain reads DGGITQSPKYLFRKEGQNVTLSCEQNLNHDAMYWYRQDPGQGLRLIYYSQIVNDFQKGDIAEGYSVSREKKESFPLTVTSAQKNPTAFYLCASSIDLAGLQETQYFGPGTRLLVL.

This sequence joins TRBV30 and TRBJ2-2; TRBD2 might be the D (6 bases). The V gene lost 2 bases and the J gene lost 7 bases, with 14 bases spanning the gap. The CDR3 contains 14 residues. The germline V gene has CDR1 GTSNPN and CDR2 SVGIG (reference sequence). In DNA form, the CDR3 reads TGTGCCTGGAGTCAGGTGGGAGCGGGCGGGGAGCTGTTTTTT. Its protein is CAWSQVGAGGELFF. The full variable domain, in which reference TRBV30 and TRBJ2-2 provide the parts outside the CDR3, is SQTIHQWPATLVQPVGSPLSLECTVEGTSNPNLYWYRQAAGRGLQLLFYSVGIGQISSEVPQNLSASRPQDRQFILSSKKLLLSDSGFYLCAWSQVGAGGELFFGEGSRLTVL.

The chain combines TRBV9 with TRBJ2-7; a possible D gene is TRBD2 (6 bases). V lost 3 bases and J lost 3, with 10 bases in between. CDR1 is SGDLS and CDR2 is YYNGEE in the germline V gene. The CDR3 contains 13 residues. The CDR3 is CASSDGTFYEQYF. The CDR3 bases are TGTGCCAGCAGCGACGGGACTTTCTACGAGCAGTACTTC. Together with reference TRBV9 and TRBJ2-7, the CDR3 gives the full variable domain: DSGVTQTPKHLITATGQRVTLRCSPRSGDLSVYWYQQSLDQGLQFLIQYYNGEERAKGNILERFSAQQFPDLHSELNLSSLELGDSALYFCASSDGTFYEQYFGPGTRLTVT.

The rearrangement uses TRBV9 and TRBJ2-2; D may correspond to TRBD1 or TRBD2 (6 bases each). The germline gives CDR1 SGDLS, CDR2 YYNGEE. Trimming left V 7 bases short and J 1 base short, with 11 bases between. The CDR3 totals 14 residues. The CDR3 sequence is CASQGGGNTGELFF. The CDR3 DNA follows: TGTGCCAGCCAAGGGGGAGGGAACACCGGGGAGCTGTTTTTT.

This chain joins TRBV6-5 and TRBJ2-5; D ambiguous. The germline V gene encodes CDR1 MNHEY and CDR2 SVGAGI. CDR3 length: 14 amino acids. V lost 0 bases and J lost 4, with 9 bases in between. The CDR3, as DNA: TGTGCCAGCAGTTACTCGATTAGGAGAGAGACCCAGTACTTC. Protein product: CASSYSIRRETQYF.

The genes are TRBV19 and TRBJ1-3; D possibly corresponds to TRBD1 (5 bases). CDR3 length: 17 residues. V lost 5 bases and J 2 bases, leaving 19 bases between the germline ends. The germline V gene has CDR1 LNHDA and CDR2 SQIVND (reference sequence). The CDR3 bases are TGTGCCAGTAGTCCTTTCGGGGCCCGTCGGGCTGGAAACACCATATATTTT. Encoded protein: CASSPFGARRAGNTIYF.

The chain uses TRBV12-5 and TRBJ2-2, with 8 positions matching TRBD2. The V gene's germline CDR1 is LGHNT and CDR2 FRNRAP. The CDR3 totals 17 residues. V lost 0 bases and J lost 3; bases outside the gene matches: 6. The CDR3 is CASGLVLGGGYTGELFF. The CDR3, as DNA: TGTGCTAGTGGTTTGGTACTGGGCGGGGGGTACACCGGGGAGCTGTTTTTT.

The chain combines TRBV5-1 with TRBJ2-7, with TRBD2 identical over 7 bases. The CDR3 is 15 residues long. V was pared by 0 bases and J by 1 base, with 4 bases of the junction left unmatched. In germline, CDR1 is SGHRS, CDR2 YFSETQ. CDR3 DNA sequence: TGCGCCAGCAGCTTGGCGGGGGGATGGTCCTACGAGCAGTACTTC. It translates to CASSLAGGWSYEQYF.

The table lists this clone with a few counts. The rearrangement joins TRBV27 to TRBJ2-1; D is possibly TRBD2 (5 bases). The CDR3 loop spans 20 amino acids. The V and J ends lost 8 bases and 3 bases respectively, with 32 bases between them. Germline-derived CDR1 and CDR2 are MNHEY and SMNVEV (reference sequence). DNA of the CDR3: TGTGCCAGCGGAACAGTACCCCTAACTAAGGAGCGGAGATACTACAATGAGCAGTTCTTC. Translating it yields CASGTVPLTKERRYYNEQFF.

The chain employs TRBV7-9 and TRBJ2-5, with TRBD2 matching over 7 bases. The germline V gene encodes CDR1 SEHNR and CDR2 FQNEAQ (reference sequence). The CDR3 has 16 amino acids. V lost 5 bases, J lost 2 bases, and 11 bases stayed unmatched. The CDR3 DNA reads as TGTGCCAGCAGCACCCCGCGAGCGGGGCGACAAGAGACCCAGTACTTC. It codes for CASSTPRAGRQETQYF.

The rearrangement links TRBV19 to TRBJ1-2, with D maybe TRBD1 (5 bases). The CDR3 sequence is 14 residues long. V was cut by 6 bases and J by 0 bases, with 11 bases left in between. The germline gives CDR1 LNHDA, CDR2 SQIVND (reference sequence). As DNA, the CDR3 is TGTGCCAGTAGCCCCGGGACTGCTAACTATGGCTACACCTTC. Protein: CASSPGTANYGYTF.

This clone has just a few counts. This chain joins TRBV19 and TRBJ1-1; no clear D gene. Trimming pared 8 bases from V and 8 bases from J, leaving 21 bases between. Germline CDR1 and CDR2: LNHDA and SQIVND (reference sequence). The CDR3 extends over 14 amino acids. The CDR3 DNA is TGTGCCAGTTTCGAGAGTGGTTTAGGTAGAGAAGCTTTCTTT. Its translation: CASFESGLGREAFF.

V gene TRBV13 combines with J gene TRBJ2-7; 8 positions match TRBD2. The germline V gene encodes CDR1 PRHDT and CDR2 FYEKMQ (reference sequence). V lost 1 base to trimming and J lost 3 bases; unmatched junction nucleotides: 5. The CDR3 is 15 residues long. The DNA of the CDR3 is TGTGCCAGCAGCTTAGAGAGCGGGGGATTCTACGAGCAGTACTTC. Its protein product is CASSLESGGFYEQYF.

In this sample, this clone turned up a few times. The chain couples TRBV27 to TRBJ1-1, with D uncertain. The V gene's germline CDR1 is MNHEY and CDR2 SMNVEV (reference sequence). The V end was cut by 5 bases, the J end by 5 bases, with 12 bases between. The CDR3 has 13 residues. Here the CDR3 DNA reads TGTGCCAGCAGTCTCTCGGGTAGGACTGAAGCTTTCTTT. Encoded protein: CASSLSGRTEAFF.

The chain links TRBV21-1 to TRBJ2-5; the DNA was not compared with TRBD1, the D call given in the table. TRBV21-1 is recorded as a pseudogene. This CDR3 contains 13 residues. Here the CDR3 reads CASSRAEQETQYF. In DNA, the CDR3 is TGTGCCAGCAGCAGGGCAGAGCAAGAGACCCAGTACTTC.

The chain employs TRBV11-3 and TRBJ1-1; D is ambiguous. Trimming shortened V by 4 bases and J by 8 bases, and 11 bases separated the two germline ends. The CDR3 sequence is 12 residues long. Germline values: CDR1 SGHNT, CDR2 YENEEA. CDR3 nucleotide sequence: TGTGCCAGCAGCTCGTATACGGCCGAAGCTTTCTTT. Amino acid sequence: CASSSYTAEAFF.

The rearrangement joins TRBV7-9 to TRBJ1-5; tentatively, D is TRBD1 (6 bases). The CDR3 has 14 residues. CDR1 and CDR2 (germline): SEHNR, FQNEAQ (reference sequence). V lost 3 bases, J lost 4 bases, and 10 bases lay in between. The CDR3 coding sequence is TGTGCCAGCAGCTTCGGGGGGCCAAATCAGCCCCAGCATTTT. This encodes CASSFGGPNQPQHF.

This clone was picked up a small number of times. V and J are TRBV27 and TRBJ2-3, with 14 bases matching TRBD2. Trimming removed 4 bases from V and 11 bases from J; junction bases left unmatched: 8. The CDR3 runs 15 residues. The V gene's germline CDR1 is MNHEY and CDR2 SMNVEV (reference sequence). CDR3 sequence reads: CASSWTSGGKGEQYF. The CDR3, as DNA: TGTGCCAGCAGTTGGACTAGCGGGGGGAAAGGTGAGCAGTATTTT.

The chain uses TRBV5-1 and TRBJ2-7; 13 bases are a match to TRBD2. The CDR3 totals 15 residues. CDR1 and CDR2 from the germline V gene are SGHRS and YFSETQ. J lost 3 bases, V lost 4 bases, and 4 bases had no gene match. This CDR3 reads CASSLTSGGIYEQYF. For the CDR3, the DNA is TGCGCCAGCAGCCTGACTAGCGGGGGGATCTACGAGCAGTACTTC.